This T cell receptor beta chain was found in a study of CD8 T cells in ankylosing spondylitis. For TCR beta, libraries came from quantitative 5'-RACE with molecular barcodes. TCRdb re-called the 5' RACE reads with MiXCR, one entry per CDR3 protein. The repertoire holds approximately 540,000 distinct CDR3 sequences, with roughly 13% as singletons. General study findings and limits: A TCR beta motif of seven or eight highly homologous variants appeared characteristic of ankylosing spondylitis blood.

For this clonotype: The antigen is not known.

This TCR was recovered from a male donor with ankylosing spondylitis. The sequenced sample consisted of blood, either unsorted or a sorted T cell fraction (not recorded which).

The CDR3 sequence is CASSLAYSRGLEQFF. The CDR3 DNA follows: TGTGCCAGCAGCTTAGCGTATAGCAGGGGGCTTGAGCAGTTCTTC. V is TRBV7-9 and J is TRBJ2-1, with TRBD1 matching over 8 bases. The CDR3 is 15 amino acids. CDR1 and CDR2 from the germline V gene are SEHNR and FQNEAQ (reference sequence). V shed 0 bases and J 9 bases; nucleotides not matched to a gene: 7.